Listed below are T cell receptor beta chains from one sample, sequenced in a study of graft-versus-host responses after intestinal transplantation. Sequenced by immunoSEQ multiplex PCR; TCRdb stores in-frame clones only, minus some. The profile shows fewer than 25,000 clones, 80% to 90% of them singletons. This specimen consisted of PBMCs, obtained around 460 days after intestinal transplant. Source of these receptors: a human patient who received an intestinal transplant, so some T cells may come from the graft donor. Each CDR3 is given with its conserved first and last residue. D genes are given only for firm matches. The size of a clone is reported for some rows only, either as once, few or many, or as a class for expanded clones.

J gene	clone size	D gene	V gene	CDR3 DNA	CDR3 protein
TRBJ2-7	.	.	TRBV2	TGTGCCAGCAGTGGAGGGGCGGGATACGAGCAGTACTTC	CASSGGAGYEQYF
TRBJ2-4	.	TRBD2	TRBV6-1	TGTGCCACCCTACTAGCGGGAGAAAACATTCAGTACTTC	CATLLAGENIQYF
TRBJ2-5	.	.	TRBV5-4	TGTGCCAGCAGCTTGACCCAGGGTAAACTAGAGACCCAGTACTTC	CASSLTQGKLETQYF
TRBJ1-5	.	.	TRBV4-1	TGCGCCAGCAGCCAACTCGGAGTTCCCAATCAGCCCCAGCATTTT	CASSQLGVPNQPQHF
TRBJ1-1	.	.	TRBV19	TGTGCCAGTAGTATGGGAGGGAGAGGGACTGAAGCTTTCTTT	CASSMGGRGTEAFF
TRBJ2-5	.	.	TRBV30	TGTGCCTGGAGTGTATGGCAGGGGCAAGAGACCCAGTACTTC	CAWSVWQGQETQYF
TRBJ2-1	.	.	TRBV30	TGTGCCTGGCACCCGGGGATCTCCTACAATGAGCAGTTCTTC	CAWHPGISYNEQFF
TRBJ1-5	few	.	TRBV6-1	TGTGCCAGCAGTGGAGTGGGGTTCGGTCAGCCCCAGCATTTT	CASSGVGFGQPQHF
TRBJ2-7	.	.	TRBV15	TGTGCCACCAGCATGGTGGGAGGTAGCTCCTACGAGCAGTACTTC	CATSMVGGSSYEQYF
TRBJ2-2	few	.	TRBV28	TGTGCCAGCAGAAGGGAAATCACCGGGGAGCTGTTTTTT	CASRREITGELFF
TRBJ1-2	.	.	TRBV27	TGTGCCAGCAATCTCTCGCAGGTTCACGCGCGGGGCTACACCTTC	CASNLSQVHARGYTF
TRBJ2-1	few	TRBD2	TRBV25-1	TGTGCCAGCAGACTGACTAGCGGCTACAATGAGCAGTTCTTC	CASRLTSGYNEQFF
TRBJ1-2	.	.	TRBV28	TGTGCCAGCAGCTCTCACTCGACCGGCGGCAGAAATCATGGCTACACCTTC	CASSSHSTGGRNHGYTF
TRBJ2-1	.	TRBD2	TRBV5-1	TGCGCCAGCAGCTCGGGACTAGCGGGGAACAATGAGCAGTTCTTC	CASSSGLAGNNEQFF
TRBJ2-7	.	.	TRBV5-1	TGCGCCAGCAGCTTGGTCTCAGGGACCCCATACGAGCAGTACTTC	CASSLVSGTPYEQYF
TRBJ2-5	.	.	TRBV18	TGTGCCAGCTCACGAAAAGACTCTCAAGAGACCCAGTACTTC	CASSRKDSQETQYF
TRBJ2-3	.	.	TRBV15	TGTGCCACCAGCAGAGAACAGGCTTTCACGGATACGCAGTATTTT	CATSREQAFTDTQYF
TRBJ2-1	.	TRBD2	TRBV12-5	TGTGCTAGTGCCCGGAGACCCTCCTCAGGGACTAGCGGGAGTAATGAGCAGTTCTTC	CASARRPSSGTSGSNEQFF
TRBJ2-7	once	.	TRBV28	TGTGCCAGCAGTTTCGCCCTACCTTACTCCTACGAGCAGTACTTC	CASSFALPYSYEQYF
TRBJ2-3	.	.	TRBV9	TGTGCCAGCAGCGTAGGTTTAGGGGTGTCAGATACGCAGTATTTT	CASSVGLGVSDTQYF
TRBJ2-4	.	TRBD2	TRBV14	TGTGCCAGCAGCCAACTAGCGGGAACCAAAAACATTCAGTACTTC	CASSQLAGTKNIQYF
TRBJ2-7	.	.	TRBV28	TGTGCCGCCCGAGGCACGGTTCTTTCCTACGAGCAGTACTTC	CAARGTVLSYEQYF
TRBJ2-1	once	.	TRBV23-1	TGCGCCAGCAGTCAATCGGTCACAGGCTCCTCCTACAATGAGCAGTTCTTC	CASSQSVTGSSYNEQFF
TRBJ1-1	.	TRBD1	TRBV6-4	TGTGCCAGCAGTTTCGGGACAGGGCCTATGAACACTGAAGCTTTCTTT	CASSFGTGPMNTEAFF
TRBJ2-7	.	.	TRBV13	TGTGCCAGCAGCTTCACGGGCGGGCCCCAATACGAGCAGTACTTC	CASSFTGGPQYEQYF
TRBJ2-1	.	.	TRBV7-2	TGTGCCAGCAGCTTAGTAGGGGGAGTCAATGAGCAGTTCTTC	CASSLVGGVNEQFF
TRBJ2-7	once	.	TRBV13	TGTGCCAGCAGCGGAACCGGGACATGGCCACGCGAGCAGTACTTC	CASSGTGTWPREQYF
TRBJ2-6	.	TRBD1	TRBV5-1	TGCGCCAGCAGCCCCGGGACAGGGGTCTTGATCTCTGGGGCCAACGTCCTGACTTTC	CASSPGTGVLISGANVLTF
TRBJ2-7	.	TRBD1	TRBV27	TGTGCCAGCAGTTTATCGACAGGGACCCTAGGGCAGTACTTC	CASSLSTGTLGQYF
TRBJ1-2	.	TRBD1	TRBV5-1	TGCGCCAGCAGCCGTACGGGACAGGGGGCAAATGGCTACACCTTC	CASSRTGQGANGYTF
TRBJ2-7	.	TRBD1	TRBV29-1	TGCAGCGTTGGGGCAGGGGGCTCCTACGAGCAGTACTTC	CSVGAGGSYEQYF
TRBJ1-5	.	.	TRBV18	TGTGCCAGCTCACCGCAACCAGATCAGCCCCAGCATTTT	CASSPQPDQPQHF
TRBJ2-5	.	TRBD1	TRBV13	TGTGCCAGCAGCGCCGGACAGGGGGCGGCGGAGGAGGCCCAGTACTTC	CASSAGQGAAEEAQYF
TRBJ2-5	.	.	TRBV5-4	TGTGCCAGCAGCTTGGCGGCCGGACCGGCGGCCCAGTACTTC	CASSLAAGPAAQYF
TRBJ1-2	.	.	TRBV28	TGTGCCAGCAGTTTATACACGGGGTATGGCTACACCTTC	CASSLYTGYGYTF
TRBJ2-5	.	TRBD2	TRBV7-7	TGTGCTAGCAGCCGCCATGGACTAGTTTCGGTGACCCAGTACTTC	CASSRHGLVSVTQYF
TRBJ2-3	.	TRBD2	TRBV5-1	TGCGCCAGCAGCGTGGTGGGACTAGCGGGAGGTACGCAGTATTTT	CASSVVGLAGGTQYF
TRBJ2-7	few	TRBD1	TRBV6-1	TGTGCCAGCAGTGAAGTCGGACAGGTTACCTACGAGCAGTACTTC	CASSEVGQVTYEQYF
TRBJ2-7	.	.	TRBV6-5	TGTGCCAGCAGTTACTCCGGGCGGGCTAGGTACGAGCAGTACTTC	CASSYSGRARYEQYF
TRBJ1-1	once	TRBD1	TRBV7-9	TGTGCCAGCAGTTTAGGACAGGGGGCGACTGAAGCTTTCTTT	CASSLGQGATEAFF
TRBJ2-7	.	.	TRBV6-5	TGTGCCAGCAGCCAAGGGCAGTCCTACGAGCAGTACTTC	CASSQGQSYEQYF
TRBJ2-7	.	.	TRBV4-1	TGCGCCAGCAGCCAAGGCCCGGGGGACGCGGTCGAGCAGTACTTC	CASSQGPGDAVEQYF
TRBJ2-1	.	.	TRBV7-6	TGTGCCAGCAGTCTTAGGGTGGAGGATGAGCAGTTCTTC	CASSLRVEDEQFF
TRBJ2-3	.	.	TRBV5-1	TGCGCCAGCAGCTTGCTCGGGAGAGGGACAGATACGCAGTATTTT	CASSLLGRGTDTQYF
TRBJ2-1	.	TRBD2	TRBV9	TGTGCCAGCAGCTCCCAGGAGGGACTAGCGTTTACCTACAATGAGCAGTTCTTC	CASSSQEGLAFTYNEQFF
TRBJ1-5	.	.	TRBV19	TGTGCCAGTAGTGTCCCAGCATATAATCAGCCCCAGCATTTT	CASSVPAYNQPQHF
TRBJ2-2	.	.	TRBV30	TGTGCCTGGAGAGCCTCCACGGGGCTGGTCGGGGAGCTGTTTTTT	CAWRASTGLVGELFF
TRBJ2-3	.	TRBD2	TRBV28	TGTGCCAGCAGTTTAGCTAGCGGGAGCACAGATACGCAGTATTTT	CASSLASGSTDTQYF
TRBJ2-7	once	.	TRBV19	TGTGCCAGTAGTATAAAAGGGGCAGTAGGCTACGAGCAGTACTTC	CASSIKGAVGYEQYF
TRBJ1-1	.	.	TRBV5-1	TGCGCCAGCAGCTTGGGGGGGAGAACTGAAGCTTTCTTT	CASSLGGRTEAFF
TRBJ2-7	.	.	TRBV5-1	TGCGCCAGCAGCTTGACAGCCGCCTACGAGCAGTACTTC	CASSLTAAYEQYF
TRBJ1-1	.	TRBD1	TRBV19	TGTGCCAGTAGTACTCCGGGACAGGGGGTGTCGCCGTGGGTGCAATTCTTT	CASSTPGQGVSPWVQFF
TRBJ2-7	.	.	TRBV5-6	TGTGCCAGCAGCTTGGTCTCAGATACCAAGCCCTACGAGCAGTACTTC	CASSLVSDTKPYEQYF
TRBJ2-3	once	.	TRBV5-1	TGCGCCAGCAGCTTCAAAATAGCGGTGGCTAGCACAGATACGCAGTATTTT	CASSFKIAVASTDTQYF
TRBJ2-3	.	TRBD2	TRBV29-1	TGCAGCGTCGTGACTAGCGGGACTAGCACAGATACGCAGTATTTT	CSVVTSGTSTDTQYF
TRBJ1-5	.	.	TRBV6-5	TGTGCCAGCAGCCCCGGGGGCAATCAGCCCCAGCATTTT	CASSPGGNQPQHF
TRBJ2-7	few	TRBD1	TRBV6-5	TGTGCCAGTCGAGGACAGGGGTCCTACGAGCAGTACTTC	CASRGQGSYEQYF